This TCR beta chain was captured by sequencing in a study of shared clonotypes between healthy human individuals. It was CD45RO-negative cells, positively selected for CCR7, that made up naive CD8 cells, with terminally differentiated effector memory CD45RA+ cells excluded. Data came from immunoSEQ multiplex PCR; TCRdb stores just in-frame clones and leaves some out. The top ten hold roughly 1% of the sample, which has over 2 million clones, 85% to 95% seen once. The study's findings and limits: Clonotype sharing among donors was expected to depend on sequencing depth. Generally, naive subsets came out with larger estimated richness than memory subsets. Against clonotypes common to all four donors, non-shared ones had lower generation probabilities. Several donors had around 5.2% of their naive CD4 clonotypes in common.

The CDR3 length is 13 residues. The V gene end was trimmed by 5 bases and the J gene end by 4 bases; junction bases not matched to a gene: 4. CDR1 and CDR2 (germline): LNHDA, SQIVND (reference sequence). For this clone: Its antigen is unknown.

The clonotype comes from a man aged 18 to 30 in good health. The chain links TRBV19 to TRBJ2-7; TRBD2 matches at 8 bases. The sequencing input was naive CD8+ T cells sorted from blood. The CDR3 nucleotides read TGTGCCAGTAGTTGGGGACTAGATTACGAGCAGTACTTC. This codes for CASSWGLDYEQYF.